The rows below give T cell receptor beta chains drawn from one sample of a study of shared clonotypes between healthy human individuals. Sequencing used immunoSEQ multiplex PCR; TCRdb keeps in-frame clones, though not all of them. The sample carries 2 million to 3 million clones, 80% to 95% recorded once. Sequences were obtained from naive CD4+ T cells from PBMCs. These receptors originate from a man aged 18 to 30 in good health. Some clones in this sample may be carry-over from other donors' samples. Both conserved end residues are part of each CDR3. The D gene is left open where the match is weak. Size is stated for part of the rows, as once, few or many counts, or as a class when the clone is expanded.

J gene | D gene | V gene | clone size | CDR3 DNA | CDR3 protein
TRBJ2-1 | - | TRBV2 | - | TGTGCCAGCAGTGAACAAGGCAGGAGTATTGCTGATGAGCAGTTCTTC | CASSEQGRSIADEQFF
TRBJ1-1 | - | TRBV7-9 | few | TGTGCCAGCAGCTGGACACAAACGAACACTGAAGCTTTCTTT | CASSWTQTNTEAFF
TRBJ2-1 | TRBD1 | TRBV11-2 | - | TGTGCCAGCAGCCATCGAGGGACAGGGGGCCATGAGCAGTTCTTC | CASSHRGTGGHEQFF
TRBJ1-2 | - | TRBV27 | - | TGTGCCAGCAGTTTCGGTAGGGGCGGCTATGGCTACACCTTC | CASSFGRGGYGYTF
TRBJ2-3 | TRBD2 | TRBV5-4 | - | TGTGCCAGCAGACCTAGCGGACCTAGCACAGATACGCAGTATTTT | CASRPSGPSTDTQYF
TRBJ2-3 | - | TRBV9 | - | TGTGCCAGCGGAGACGGGGGCACAGATACGCAGTATTTT | CASGDGGTDTQYF
TRBJ2-1 | - | TRBV11-2 | - | TGTGCCAGCAGCTTAGTCAGTGGGACCGCGACCAATGAGCAGTTCTTC | CASSLVSGTATNEQFF
TRBJ1-1 | - | TRBV9 | - | TGTGCCAGCAGCGTAGCGGTAAGAACTGAAGCTTTCTTT | CASSVAVRTEAFF
TRBJ2-1 | - | TRBV28 | - | TGTGCCAGCGGTGAGACTTACAATGAGCAGTTCTTC | CASGETYNEQFF
TRBJ1-5 | - | TRBV28 | - | TGTGCCAGCAGTGTTGGAAAGACGGGCAATCAGCCCCAGCATTTT | CASSVGKTGNQPQHF
TRBJ2-5 | - | TRBV7-2 | - | TGTGCCAGCAGCTTAGTGGTTTCAGGGACCCAGTACTTC | CASSLVVSGTQYF
TRBJ1-5 | TRBD1 | TRBV27 | - | TGTGCCAGCAGGTTACAGGGGCACAGCAATCAGCCCCAGCATTTT | CASRLQGHSNQPQHF
TRBJ1-1 | TRBD1 | TRBV28 | once | TGTGCCAGCAGGTTCGCGACGGGACACAGGGGGACTGAAGCTTTCTTT | CASRFATGHRGTEAFF
TRBJ2-2 | - | TRBV9 | - | TGTGCCAGCAGCGTAGCTGTTAACACCGGGGAGCTGTTTTTT | CASSVAVNTGELFF
TRBJ1-1 | TRBD1 | TRBV30 | once | TGTGCCTGGAGTGTAAGGACAGGGGGCGCATACCCTGAAGCTTTCTTT | CAWSVRTGGAYPEAFF
TRBJ1-1 | TRBD1 | TRBV6-4 | - | TGTGCCAGCAGTGCGATGACAGGGGGTGAAGCTTTCTTT | CASSAMTGGEAFF
TRBJ1-2 | - | TRBV19 | - | TGTGCCAGTAGTCGGGATCTCCGACCTTATGGCTACACCTTC | CASSRDLRPYGYTF
TRBJ2-7 | - | TRBV29-1 | - | TGCAGCGTCCGACAGGTCGCCCGCGGGGACGAGCAGTACTTC | CSVRQVARGDEQYF
TRBJ1-5 | TRBD1 | TRBV19 | once | TGTGCCAGTAGTTTGACGACAGGGGGCAATCAGCCCCAGCATTTT | CASSLTTGGNQPQHF
TRBJ2-7 | - | TRBV29-1 | - | TGCAGCGTTGATTCCGGGTCCCTAGCCGAGCAGTACTTC | CSVDSGSLAEQYF
TRBJ2-1 | TRBD2 | TRBV9 | - | TGTGCCAGCAGCGGGGGACTATATTCCTACAATGAGCAGTTCTTC | CASSGGLYSYNEQFF
TRBJ2-1 | - | TRBV6-5 | - | TGTGCCAGCAGTGGACTGAAATTAGACAATGAGCAGTTCTTC | CASSGLKLDNEQFF
TRBJ1-1 | - | TRBV28 | - | TGTGCCAGCAGTTTTCAAGGAAACACTGAAGCTTTCTTT | CASSFQGNTEAFF
TRBJ1-2 | - | TRBV28 | - | TGTGCCAGCAGTTTTCAGGGAGCGCGGGGCTACACCTTC | CASSFQGARGYTF
TRBJ2-3 | - | TRBV7-6 | - | TGTGCCAGCACCCTAGGCATCGGAGGCTCAGATACGCAGTATTTT | CASTLGIGGSDTQYF
TRBJ1-2 | - | TRBV4-2 | - | TGTGCCAGCAGCCAAGAAGGTCGGGAGTTTGGCTACACCTTC | CASSQEGREFGYTF
TRBJ2-2 | - | TRBV6-1 | - | TGTGCCAGCAGTGAAGCCCGGAGAGGCACCGGGGAGCTGTTTTTT | CASSEARRGTGELFF
TRBJ1-1 | TRBD1 | TRBV14 | - | TGTGCCAGCAGCCAAGTACAGGGGGCTGAAGCTTTCTTT | CASSQVQGAEAFF
TRBJ2-7 | TRBD1 | TRBV7-9 | - | TGTGCCAGCAGCCTCCGGACAGGGGGCTACGAGCAGTACTTC | CASSLRTGGYEQYF
TRBJ2-7 | - | TRBV6-5 | - | TGTGCCAGCAGTTACTCGAGAAGCACCTACGAGCAGTACTTC | CASSYSRSTYEQYF
TRBJ1-1 | - | TRBV7-9 | - | TGTGCCAGCAGCTTAGTAAACAGGGCGGGCACTGAAGCTTTCTTT | CASSLVNRAGTEAFF
TRBJ2-5 | TRBD1 | TRBV14 | - | TGTGCCAGCAGCCAAGGAAAGGGGGCCTGGGAGACCCAGTACTTC | CASSQGKGAWETQYF
TRBJ1-1 | - | TRBV5-4 | few | TGTGCCAGCAGCTTGGAGGCTGAATTGAACACTGAAGCTTTCTTT | CASSLEAELNTEAFF
TRBJ2-7 | - | TRBV7-8 | - | TGTGCCAGCAGCGTACGGGACATCGGTAATGCCTACGAGCAGTACTTC | CASSVRDIGNAYEQYF
TRBJ2-7 | TRBD1 | TRBV7-2 | - | TGTGCCAGCAGCTTAACCAAGACAGGGGGCTACGAGCAGTACTTC | CASSLTKTGGYEQYF
TRBJ2-2 | - | TRBV28 | - | TGTGCCAGCACCAAAGTGGGGGGATGGAACACCGGGGAGCTGTTTTTT | CASTKVGGWNTGELFF